Listed here is a single T cell receptor (beta chain). This specimen belongs to a study of control samples from healthy donors and cancer patients. The protocol was immunoSEQ multiplex PCR, while the TCRdb copy is restricted to in-frame clones and leaves out a portion. The sample holds more than 50,000 clones, 95% to 96% seen once. V was clipped by 1 base and J by 4 bases, with 22 bases between them. Germline values: CDR1 KGHSH, CDR2 LQKENI. The length of the CDR3 is 18 residues. The chain combines TRBV18 with TRBJ1-2; D is possibly TRBD1 (5 bases). Sequencing was performed on blood. This clonotype was sampled from a woman aged 18-29 years in good health. The CDR3 bases are TGTGCCAGCTCACCACTCCCCCTAACGACAGTTGAGGCCTATGGCTACACCTTC. Translated, it gives CASSPLPLTTVEAYGYTF.